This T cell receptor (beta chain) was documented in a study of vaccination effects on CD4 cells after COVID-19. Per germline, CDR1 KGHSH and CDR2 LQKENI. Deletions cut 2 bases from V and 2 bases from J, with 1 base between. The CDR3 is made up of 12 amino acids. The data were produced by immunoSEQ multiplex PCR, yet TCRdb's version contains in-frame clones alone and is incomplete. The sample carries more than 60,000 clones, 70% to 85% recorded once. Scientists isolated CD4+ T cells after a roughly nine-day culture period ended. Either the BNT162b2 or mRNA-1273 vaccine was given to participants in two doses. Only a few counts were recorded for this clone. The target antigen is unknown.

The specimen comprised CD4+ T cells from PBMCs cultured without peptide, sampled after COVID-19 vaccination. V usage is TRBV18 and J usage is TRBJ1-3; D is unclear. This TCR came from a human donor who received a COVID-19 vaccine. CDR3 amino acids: CASSPAGNTIYF. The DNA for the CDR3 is TGTGCCAGCTCACCAGCTGGAAACACCATATATTTT.